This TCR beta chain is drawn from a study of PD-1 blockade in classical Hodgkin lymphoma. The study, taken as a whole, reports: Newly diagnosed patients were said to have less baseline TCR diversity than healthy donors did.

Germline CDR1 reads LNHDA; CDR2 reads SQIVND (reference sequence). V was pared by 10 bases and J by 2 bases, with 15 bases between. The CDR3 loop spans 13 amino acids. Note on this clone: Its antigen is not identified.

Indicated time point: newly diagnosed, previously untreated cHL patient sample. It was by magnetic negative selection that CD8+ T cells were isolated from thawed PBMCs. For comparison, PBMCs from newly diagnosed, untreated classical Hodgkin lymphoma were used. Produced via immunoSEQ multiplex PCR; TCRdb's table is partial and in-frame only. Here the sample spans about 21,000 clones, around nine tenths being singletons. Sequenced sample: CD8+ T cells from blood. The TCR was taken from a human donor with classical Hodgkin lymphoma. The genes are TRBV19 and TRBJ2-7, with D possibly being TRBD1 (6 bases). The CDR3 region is CATSLGTTYEQYF. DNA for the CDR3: TGTGCCACCTCCTTGGGGACAACCTACGAGCAGTACTTC.